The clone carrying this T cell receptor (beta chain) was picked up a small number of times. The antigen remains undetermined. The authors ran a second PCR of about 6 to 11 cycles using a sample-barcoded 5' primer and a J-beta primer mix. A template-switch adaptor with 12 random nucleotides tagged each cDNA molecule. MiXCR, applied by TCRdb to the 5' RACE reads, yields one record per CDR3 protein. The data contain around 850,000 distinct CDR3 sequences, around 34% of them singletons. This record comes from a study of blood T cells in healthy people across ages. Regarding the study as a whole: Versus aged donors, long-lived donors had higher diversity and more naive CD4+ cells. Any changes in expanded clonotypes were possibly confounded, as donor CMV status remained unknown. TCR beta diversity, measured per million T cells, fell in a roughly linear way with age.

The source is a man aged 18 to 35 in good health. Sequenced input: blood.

Written as DNA, the CDR3 is TGCAGTGCTAGACCGGGACAGGGGAACACTGAAGCTTTCTTT. It is translated as CSARPGQGNTEAFF. The rearrangement links TRBV20-1 to TRBJ1-1, with 9 bases aligning to TRBD1. Germline V lookup: CDR1 DFQATT, CDR2 SNEGSKA (reference sequence). V was clipped by 2 bases and J by 1 base; unmatched bases: 2. This CDR3 has 14 residues.